The entry below gives a single T cell receptor (beta chain) sequence along with its context. This clonotype was counted a few times. Its target antigen remains unknown. Base qualities are not at hand, and no much larger clone is one base apart. The study was a case-control design nested within a healthcare worker cohort in London, UK, with weekly nasopharyngeal swab PCR tests and blood sampling. Healthcare workers were recruited between 23 and 31 March 2020, during the week of the UK lockdown, and were followed weekly for up to about 16 weeks. These data originate in a study of early T cells in non-severe SARS-CoV-2 infection (dated by TCRdb to 2020 to 2023). Turning to the overall study: TCR sequencing used bulk RNA from unsorted whole blood, so alpha and beta chains could not be paired. The investigation overall reported the following: Matching against VDJdb was skewed toward anti-spike CD8 responses, likely underestimated virus-specific expansions, and missed private and CD4 specificities.

Receptors were amplified or captured by 5' RACE. Sequencing was carried out with a NextSeq 500. In the TCR library protocol, unique molecular identifiers were attached to individual cDNA molecules to correct for PCR bias and sequencing error. Sequencing covered both TCR alpha and beta chains, and within each sample the abundances of alpha and beta sequences were tightly co-correlated. The authors processed their data as follows. Decombinator V4 was used to annotate TCR sequences for V gene, J gene and CDR3. TCRs were defined as expanded if a significant change between any two time points was detected under a Poisson model with p below 0.0001. TCR abundances were normalised to the total number of TCRs sequenced per sample and were expressed as counts per million. VDJdb, accessed 1 November 2021, was searched for CMV, EBV and SARS-CoV-2 annotated TCRs, with TCRs annotated for multiple antigens excluded. TCRdb passed the public sequencing reads through fastp at Q25 and MiXCR, retaining productive beta sequences. For every CDR3 protein sequence, its rows merge into one entry that carries the most common genes and DNA. TCRdb's processing, not the authors' own work, is the source of the V and J calls. This sample lists 55,000 to 75,000 distinct CDR3 sequences; less than 15% were detected once. The ten largest clones add up to around 1.7% of the sample.

Material for sequencing was whole blood. The sequence was collected from an adult who was a healthcare worker with PCR-confirmed SARS-CoV-2 infection or an uninfected control (not recorded which).

The sequence in DNA is TGTGCCAGCAGCTTAGCGGGGGGGCCGGACAATGAGCAGTTCTTC. This gives the protein CASSLAGGPDNEQFF. The V gene is TRBV5-6 and the J gene is TRBJ2-1, and 10 junctional nucleotides match TRBD2. V loses 2 bases at its end and J loses 5 bases; junction bases beyond the gene matches: 4. CDR1 and CDR2 were assigned from the germline V gene as SGHDT and YYEEEE. Inclusive of the bounding cysteine and phenylalanine, the CDR3 is 15 residues long. Only the CDR3 DNA is retained, 45 bases long and in frame from the first base.